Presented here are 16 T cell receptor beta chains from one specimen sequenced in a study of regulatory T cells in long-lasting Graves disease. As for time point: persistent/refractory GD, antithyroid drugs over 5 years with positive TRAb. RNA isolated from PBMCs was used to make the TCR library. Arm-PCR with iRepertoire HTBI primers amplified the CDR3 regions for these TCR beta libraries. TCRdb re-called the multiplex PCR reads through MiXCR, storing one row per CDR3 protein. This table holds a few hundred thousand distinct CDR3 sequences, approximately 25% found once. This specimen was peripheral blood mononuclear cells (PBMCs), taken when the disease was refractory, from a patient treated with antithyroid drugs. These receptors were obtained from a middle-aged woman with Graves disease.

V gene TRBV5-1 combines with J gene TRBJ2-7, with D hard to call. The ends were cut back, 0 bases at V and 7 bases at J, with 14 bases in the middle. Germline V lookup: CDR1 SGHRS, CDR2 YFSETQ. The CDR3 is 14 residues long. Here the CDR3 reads CASSLGQPRREQYF. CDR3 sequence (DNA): TGCGCCAGCAGCTTGGGGCAGCCAAGACGGGAGCAGTACTTC.

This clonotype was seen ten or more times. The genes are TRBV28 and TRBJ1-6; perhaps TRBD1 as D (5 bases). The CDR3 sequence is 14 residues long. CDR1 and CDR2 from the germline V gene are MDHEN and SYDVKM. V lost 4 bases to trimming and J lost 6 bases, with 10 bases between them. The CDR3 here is CASSSQGGNSPLHF. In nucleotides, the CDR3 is TGTGCCAGCAGTTCTCAGGGAGGTAATTCACCCCTCCACTTT.

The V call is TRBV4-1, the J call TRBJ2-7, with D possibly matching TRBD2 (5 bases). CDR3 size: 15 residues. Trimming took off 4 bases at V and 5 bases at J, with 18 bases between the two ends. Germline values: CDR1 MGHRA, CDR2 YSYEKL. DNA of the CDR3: TGCGCCAGCAGCCGACTCAGCGGCCTCGGGCACGAGCAGTACTTC. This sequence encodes CASSRLSGLGHEQYF.

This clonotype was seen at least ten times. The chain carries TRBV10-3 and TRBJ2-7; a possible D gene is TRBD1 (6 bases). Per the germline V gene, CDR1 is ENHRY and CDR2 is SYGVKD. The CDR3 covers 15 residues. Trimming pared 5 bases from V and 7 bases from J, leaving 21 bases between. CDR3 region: CAISPPGQTSREQYF. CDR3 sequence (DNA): TGTGCCATCAGTCCCCCGGGACAAACATCTCGGGAGCAGTACTTC.

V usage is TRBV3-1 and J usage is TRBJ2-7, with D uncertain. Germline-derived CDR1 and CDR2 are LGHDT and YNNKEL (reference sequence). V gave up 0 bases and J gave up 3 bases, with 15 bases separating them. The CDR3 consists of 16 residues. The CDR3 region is CASSQEVSVISYEQYF. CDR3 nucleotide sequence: TGTGCCAGCAGCCAAGAAGTATCCGTTATTAGCTACGAGCAGTACTTC.

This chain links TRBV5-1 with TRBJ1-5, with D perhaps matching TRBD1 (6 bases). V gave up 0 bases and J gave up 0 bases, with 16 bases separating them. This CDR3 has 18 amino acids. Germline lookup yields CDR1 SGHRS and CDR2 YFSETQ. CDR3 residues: CASSLERTGSDSNQPQHF. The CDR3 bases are TGCGCCAGCAGCTTGGAAAGAACAGGGTCCGATAGCAATCAGCCCCAGCATTTT. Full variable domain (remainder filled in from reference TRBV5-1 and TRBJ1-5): KAGVTQTPRYLIKTRGQQVTLSCSPISGHRSVSWYQQTPGQGLQFLFEYFSETQRNKGNFPGRFSGRQFSNSRSEMNVSTLELGDSALYLCASSLERTGSDSNQPQHFGDGTRLSIL.

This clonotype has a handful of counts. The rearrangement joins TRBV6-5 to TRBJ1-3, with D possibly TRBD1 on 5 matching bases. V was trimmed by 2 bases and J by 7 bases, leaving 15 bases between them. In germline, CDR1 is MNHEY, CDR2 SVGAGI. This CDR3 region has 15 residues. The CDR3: CASSYLAGHGNTIYF. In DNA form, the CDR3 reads TGTGCCAGCAGTTACCTTGCAGGGCATGGGAACACCATATATTTT.

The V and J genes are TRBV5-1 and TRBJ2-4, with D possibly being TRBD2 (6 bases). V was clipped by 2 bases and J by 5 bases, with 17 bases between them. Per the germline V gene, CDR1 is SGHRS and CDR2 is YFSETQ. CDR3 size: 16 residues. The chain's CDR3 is CASSLDSPGEENIQYF. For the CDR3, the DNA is TGCGCCAGCAGCTTAGACAGCCCGGGAGAAGAAAACATTCAGTACTTC.

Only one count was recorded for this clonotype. The CDR3 loop reads CSATRLAAIAIQYF. CDR3 bases: TGCAGTGCTACCCGACTAGCGGCGATCGCAATTCAGTACTTC. The J gene is TRBJ2-7, the V gene TRBV20-1, with 9 bases aligning to TRBD2. The CDR3 spans 14 residues. The germline V gene encodes CDR1 DFQATT and CDR2 SNEGSKA (reference sequence). The junction had 14 bases not matched to a gene; V was cut back by 4 bases and J by 10 bases.

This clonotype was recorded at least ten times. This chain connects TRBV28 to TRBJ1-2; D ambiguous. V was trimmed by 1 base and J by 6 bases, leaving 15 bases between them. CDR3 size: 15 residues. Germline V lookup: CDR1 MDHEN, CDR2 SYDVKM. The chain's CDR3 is CASSLSGVRRDGYTF. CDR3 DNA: TGTGCCAGCAGTTTATCTGGGGTCAGACGGGATGGCTACACCTTC.

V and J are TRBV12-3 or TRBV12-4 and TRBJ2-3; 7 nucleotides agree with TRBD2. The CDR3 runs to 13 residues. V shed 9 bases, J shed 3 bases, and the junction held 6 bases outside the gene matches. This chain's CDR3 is CASGLVITDTQYF. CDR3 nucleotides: TGTGCCAGTGGACTAGTCATTACAGATACGCAGTATTTT.

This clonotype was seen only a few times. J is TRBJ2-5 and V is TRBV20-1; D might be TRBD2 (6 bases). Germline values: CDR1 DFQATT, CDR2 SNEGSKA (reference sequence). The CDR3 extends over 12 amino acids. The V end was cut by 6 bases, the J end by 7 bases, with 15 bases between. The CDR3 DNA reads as TGCAGTGCCCCCCGGGGGACTGGGACCCAGTACTTC. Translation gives CSAPRGTGTQYF.

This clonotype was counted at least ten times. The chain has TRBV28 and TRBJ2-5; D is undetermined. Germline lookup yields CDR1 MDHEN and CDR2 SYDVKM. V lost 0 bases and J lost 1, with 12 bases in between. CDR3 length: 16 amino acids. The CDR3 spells CASSLWGTQSQETQYF. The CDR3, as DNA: TGTGCCAGCAGTTTATGGGGCACGCAGAGCCAAGAGACCCAGTACTTC. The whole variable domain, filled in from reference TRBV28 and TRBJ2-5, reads DVKVTQSSRYLVKRTGEKVFLECVQDMDHENMFWYRQDPGLGLRLIYFSYDVKMKEKGDIPEGYSVSREKKERFSLILESASTNQTSMYLCASSLWGTQSQETQYFGPGTRLLVL.

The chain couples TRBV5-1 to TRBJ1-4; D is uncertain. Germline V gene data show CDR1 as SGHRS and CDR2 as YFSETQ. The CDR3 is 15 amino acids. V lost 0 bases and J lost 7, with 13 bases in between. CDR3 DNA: TGCGCCAGCAGCTTGGGTACTAAGGGCGTTGAAAAACTGTTTTTT. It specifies CASSLGTKGVEKLFF.

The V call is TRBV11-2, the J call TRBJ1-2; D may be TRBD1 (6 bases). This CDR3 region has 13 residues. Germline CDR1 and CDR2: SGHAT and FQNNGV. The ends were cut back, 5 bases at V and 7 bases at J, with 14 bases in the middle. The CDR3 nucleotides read TGTGCCAGCAGCCGCAGTACAGGGCCTGGCTACACCTTC. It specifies CASSRSTGPGYTF.

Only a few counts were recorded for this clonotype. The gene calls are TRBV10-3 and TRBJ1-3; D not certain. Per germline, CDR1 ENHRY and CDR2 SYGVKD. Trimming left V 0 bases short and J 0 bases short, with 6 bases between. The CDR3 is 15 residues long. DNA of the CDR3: TGTGCCATCAGTGAGTCGGCAGCCTCTGGAAACACCATATATTTT. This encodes CAISESAASGNTIYF.